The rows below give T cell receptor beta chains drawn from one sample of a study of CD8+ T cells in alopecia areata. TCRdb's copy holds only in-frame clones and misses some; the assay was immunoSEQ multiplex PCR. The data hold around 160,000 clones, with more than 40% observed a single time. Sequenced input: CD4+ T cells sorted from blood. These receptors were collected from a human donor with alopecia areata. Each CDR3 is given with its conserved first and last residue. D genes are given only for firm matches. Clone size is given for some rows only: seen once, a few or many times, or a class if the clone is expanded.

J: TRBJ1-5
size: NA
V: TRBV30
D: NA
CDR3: CAWSGHFNQPQHF
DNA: TGTGCCTGGAGTGGACATTTCAATCAGCCCCAGCATTTT

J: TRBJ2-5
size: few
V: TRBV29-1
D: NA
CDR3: CSVGEPPREAQYF
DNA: TGCAGCGTTGGTGAACCGCCCAGAGAGGCCCAGTACTTC

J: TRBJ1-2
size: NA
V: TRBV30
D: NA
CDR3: CAWTHTRGYGYTF
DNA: TGTGCCTGGACGCACACCCGGGGGTATGGCTACACCTTC

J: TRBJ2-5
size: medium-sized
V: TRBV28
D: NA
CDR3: CASSGPRPQYF
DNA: TGTGCCAGCAGTGGACCCCGGCCCCAGTACTTC

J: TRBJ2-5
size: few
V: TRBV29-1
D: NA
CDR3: CSVSFWYQETQYF
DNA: TGCAGCGTTTCATTTTGGTACCAAGAGACCCAGTACTTC

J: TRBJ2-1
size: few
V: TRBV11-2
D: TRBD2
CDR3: CASSLVIGLAGSSYNEQFF
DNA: TGTGCCAGCAGCTTAGTTATCGGGCTAGCGGGAAGTTCCTACAATGAGCAGTTCTTC

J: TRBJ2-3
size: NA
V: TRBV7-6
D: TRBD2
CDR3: CASSLATSGSSAGTQYF
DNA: TGTGCCAGCAGCTTAGCGACTAGCGGGAGTAGTGCGGGTACGCAGTATTTT

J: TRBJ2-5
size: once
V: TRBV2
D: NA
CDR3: CASTVPRPQETQYF
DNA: TGTGCCAGCACGGTCCCTAGGCCGCAAGAGACCCAGTACTTC

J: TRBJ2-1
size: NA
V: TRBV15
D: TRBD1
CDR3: CATSRDRDRYNEQFF
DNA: TGTGCCACCAGCAGAGATAGGGACAGGTACAATGAGCAGTTCTTC

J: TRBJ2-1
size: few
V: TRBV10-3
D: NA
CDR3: CAISESRDEQFF
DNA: TGTGCCATCAGTGAATCCCGGGATGAGCAGTTCTTC

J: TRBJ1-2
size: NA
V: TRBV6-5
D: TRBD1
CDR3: CASSQPTQGNYGYTF
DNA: TGTGCCAGCAGTCAACCCACACAGGGGAACTATGGCTACACCTTC

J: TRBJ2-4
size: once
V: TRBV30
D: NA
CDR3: CAWTGAAKNIQYF
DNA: TGTGCCTGGACAGGCGCGGCCAAAAACATTCAGTACTTC

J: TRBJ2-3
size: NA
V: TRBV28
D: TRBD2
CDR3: CASRPGTSPDTQYF
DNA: TGTGCCAGCAGACCAGGGACTAGCCCAGATACGCAGTATTTT

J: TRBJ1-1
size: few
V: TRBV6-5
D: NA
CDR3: CASSYLAVNTEAFF
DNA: TGTGCCAGCAGTTACCTGGCTGTGAACACTGAAGCTTTCTTT

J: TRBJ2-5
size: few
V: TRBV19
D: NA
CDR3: CASRRTVQETQYF
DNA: TGTGCCAGTAGGAGGACTGTTCAAGAGACCCAGTACTTC

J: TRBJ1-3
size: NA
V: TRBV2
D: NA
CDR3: CASSESTVAGNTIYF
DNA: TGTGCCAGCAGTGAGTCGACAGTAGCTGGAAACACCATATATTTT

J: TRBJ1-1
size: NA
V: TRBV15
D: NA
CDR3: CATSSVDLRAFF
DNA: TGTGCCACCAGCAGTGTCGACCTGAGAGCTTTCTTT

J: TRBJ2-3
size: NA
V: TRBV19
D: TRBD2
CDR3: CASSQRESDTQYF
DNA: TGTGCCAGTAGCCAGCGGGAGTCAGATACGCAGTATTTT

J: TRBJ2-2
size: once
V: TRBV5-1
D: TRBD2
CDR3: CASSKPGTSRTGELFF
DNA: TGCGCCAGCAGCAAACCCGGGACTAGCAGAACCGGGGAGCTGTTTTTT

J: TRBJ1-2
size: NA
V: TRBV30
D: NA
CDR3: CAWSQGSYGYTF
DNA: TGTGCCTGGAGCCAGGGATCCTATGGCTACACCTTC

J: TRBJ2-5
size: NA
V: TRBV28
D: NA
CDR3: CASSLWGVSRGQETQYF
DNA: TGTGCCAGCAGTTTATGGGGGGTTTCTAGGGGCCAAGAGACCCAGTACTTC

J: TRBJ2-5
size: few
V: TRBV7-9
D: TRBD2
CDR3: CASSLGSGTFQETQYF
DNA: TGTGCCAGCAGCTTGGGTAGCGGGACCTTCCAAGAGACCCAGTACTTC

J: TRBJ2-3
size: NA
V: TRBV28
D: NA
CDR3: CASSLPKPDTQYF
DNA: TGTGCCAGCAGTTTACCGAAGCCCGATACGCAGTATTTT

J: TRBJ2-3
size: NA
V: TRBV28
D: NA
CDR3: CASRAGPNPVTDTQYF
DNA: TGTGCCAGCAGAGCCGGGCCCAACCCTGTCACAGATACGCAGTATTTT

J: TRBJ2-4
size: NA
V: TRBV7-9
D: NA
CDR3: CASSLAQGNIQYF
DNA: TGTGCCAGCAGCTTAGCGCAGGGTAACATTCAGTACTTC

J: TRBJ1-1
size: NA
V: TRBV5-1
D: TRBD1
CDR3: CASSPDRVATEAFF
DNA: TGCGCCAGCAGCCCGGACAGGGTGGCCACTGAAGCTTTCTTT

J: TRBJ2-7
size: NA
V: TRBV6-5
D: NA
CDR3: CASLSSRQHEQYF
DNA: TGTGCCAGCCTATCGTCTAGACAGCACGAGCAGTACTTC

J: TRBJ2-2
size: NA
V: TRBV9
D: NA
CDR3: CASSVAPGAGELFF
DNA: TGTGCCAGCAGCGTAGCCCCGGGAGCCGGGGAGCTGTTTTTT

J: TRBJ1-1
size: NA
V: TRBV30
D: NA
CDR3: CAWSKGTEAFF
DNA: TGTGCCTGGAGCAAGGGCACTGAAGCTTTCTTT

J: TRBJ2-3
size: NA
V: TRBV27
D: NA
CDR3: CASREDTQYF
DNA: TGTGCCAGCAGGGAAGATACGCAGTATTTT

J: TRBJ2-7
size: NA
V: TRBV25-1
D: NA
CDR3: CASGAYEQYF
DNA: TGTGCCAGTGGAGCGTACGAGCAGTACTTC

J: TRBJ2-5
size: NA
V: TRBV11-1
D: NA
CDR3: CASRGQETQYF
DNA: TGTGCCAGCAGGGGGCAAGAGACCCAGTACTTC

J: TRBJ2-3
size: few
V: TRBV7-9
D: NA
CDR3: CASSLVTQYF
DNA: TGTGCCAGCAGCTTAGTTACGCAGTATTTT

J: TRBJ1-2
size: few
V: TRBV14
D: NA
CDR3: CASSRGLNSGYTF
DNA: TGTGCCAGCAGCCGGGGGCTTAACTCTGGCTACACCTTC

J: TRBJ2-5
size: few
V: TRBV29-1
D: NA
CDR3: CSAGQETQYF
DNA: TGCAGCGCCGGCCAGGAGACCCAGTACTTC

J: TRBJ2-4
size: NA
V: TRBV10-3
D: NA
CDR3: CAISADQRHQYF
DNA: TGTGCCATCAGTGCTGACCAAAGGCATCAGTACTTC

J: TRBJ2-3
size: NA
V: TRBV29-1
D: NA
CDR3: CSALGGSSTDTQYF
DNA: TGCAGCGCCTTGGGGGGTTCTAGCACAGATACGCAGTATTTT

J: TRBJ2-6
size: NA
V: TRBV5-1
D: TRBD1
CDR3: CASSLDRGTGANVLTF
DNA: TGCGCCAGCAGCTTGGACAGGGGGACTGGGGCCAACGTCCTGACTTTC

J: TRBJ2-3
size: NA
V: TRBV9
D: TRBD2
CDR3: CASSGGTSGTDTQYF
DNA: TGTGCCAGCAGCGGCGGGACTAGCGGCACAGATACGCAGTATTTT

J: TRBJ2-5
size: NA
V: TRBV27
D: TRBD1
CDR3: CASSQRTGQETQYF
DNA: TGTGCCAGCAGTCAAAGGACAGGTCAAGAGACCCAGTACTTC

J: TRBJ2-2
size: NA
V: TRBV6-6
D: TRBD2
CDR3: CASKEASGGNTGELFF
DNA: TGTGCCAGCAAGGAGGCTAGCGGGGGGAACACCGGGGAGCTGTTTTTT

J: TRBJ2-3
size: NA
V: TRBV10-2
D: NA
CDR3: CASSDNTQYF
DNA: TGCGCCAGCAGTGACAATACGCAGTATTTT

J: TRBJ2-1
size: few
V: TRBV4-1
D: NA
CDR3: CASSQVQSIVNNEQFF
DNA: TGCGCCAGCAGCCAAGTTCAGTCGATTGTAAACAATGAGCAGTTCTTC

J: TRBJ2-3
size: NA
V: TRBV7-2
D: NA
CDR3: CASSFTGYTDTQYF
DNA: TGTGCCAGCAGCTTTACAGGGTACACAGATACGCAGTATTTT

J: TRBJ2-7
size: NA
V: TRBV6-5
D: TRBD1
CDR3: CATVQGATGEQYF
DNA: TGTGCCACCGTACAGGGGGCCACCGGCGAGCAGTACTTC

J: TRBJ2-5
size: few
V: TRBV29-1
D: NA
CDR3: CSVEKGMGETQYF
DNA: TGCAGCGTTGAAAAGGGGATGGGGGAGACCCAGTACTTC

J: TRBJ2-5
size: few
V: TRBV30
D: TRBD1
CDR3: CAYGTGEETQYF
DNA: TGTGCCTACGGGACAGGTGAAGAGACCCAGTACTTC

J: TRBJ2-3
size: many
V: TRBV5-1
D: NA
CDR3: CASSFIGGFNTDTQYF
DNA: TGCGCCAGCAGCTTTATTGGTGGATTCAACACAGATACGCAGTATTTT

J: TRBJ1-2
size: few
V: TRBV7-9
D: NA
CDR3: CASSPREYGYTF
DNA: TGTGCCAGCAGCCCCCGAGAATATGGCTACACCTTC

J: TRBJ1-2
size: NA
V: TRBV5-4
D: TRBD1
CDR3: CASRTGQGSDGYTF
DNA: TGTGCCAGCAGGACGGGACAGGGGTCGGATGGCTACACCTTC

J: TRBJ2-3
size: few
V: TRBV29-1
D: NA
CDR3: CSVGPRDTDTQYF
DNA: TGCAGCGTTGGACCTCGGGACACAGATACGCAGTATTTT

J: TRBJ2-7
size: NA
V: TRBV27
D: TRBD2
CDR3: CASSPVSGRWVEQYF
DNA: TGTGCCAGCAGTCCGGTTAGCGGGAGGTGGGTCGAGCAGTACTTC

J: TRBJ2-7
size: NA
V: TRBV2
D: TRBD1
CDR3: CASDRGKNYEQYF
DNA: TGTGCCAGTGACAGGGGAAAAAACTACGAGCAGTACTTC

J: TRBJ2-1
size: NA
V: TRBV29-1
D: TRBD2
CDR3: CSGTSGIFYNEQFF
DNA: TGCAGCGGAACTAGCGGGATTTTCTACAATGAGCAGTTCTTC